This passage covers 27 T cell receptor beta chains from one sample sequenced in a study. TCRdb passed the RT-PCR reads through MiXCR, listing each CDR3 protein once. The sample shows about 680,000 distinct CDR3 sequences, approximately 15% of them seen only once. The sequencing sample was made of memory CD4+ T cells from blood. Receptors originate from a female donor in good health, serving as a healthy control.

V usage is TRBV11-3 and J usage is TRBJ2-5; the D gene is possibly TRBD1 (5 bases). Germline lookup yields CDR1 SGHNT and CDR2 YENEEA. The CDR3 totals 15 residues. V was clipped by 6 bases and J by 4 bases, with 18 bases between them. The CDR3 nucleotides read TGTGCCAGCAGTCGGACATCTTCTCTGGGAGAGACCCAGTACTTC. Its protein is CASSRTSSLGETQYF.

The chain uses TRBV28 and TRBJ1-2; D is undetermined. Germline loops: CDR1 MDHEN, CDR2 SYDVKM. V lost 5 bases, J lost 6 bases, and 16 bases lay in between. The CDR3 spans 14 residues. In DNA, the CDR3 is TGTGCCAGCAGTCCACGTCCCCTTTCTCATGGCTACACCTTC. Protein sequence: CASSPRPLSHGYTF.

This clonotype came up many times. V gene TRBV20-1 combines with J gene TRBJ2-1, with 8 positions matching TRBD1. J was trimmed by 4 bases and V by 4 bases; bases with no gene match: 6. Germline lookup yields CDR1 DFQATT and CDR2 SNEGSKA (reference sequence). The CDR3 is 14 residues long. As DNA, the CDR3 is TGCAGTGCTACGAGACAGGGGCCTTACAATGAGCAGTTCTTC. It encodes CSATRQGPYNEQFF.

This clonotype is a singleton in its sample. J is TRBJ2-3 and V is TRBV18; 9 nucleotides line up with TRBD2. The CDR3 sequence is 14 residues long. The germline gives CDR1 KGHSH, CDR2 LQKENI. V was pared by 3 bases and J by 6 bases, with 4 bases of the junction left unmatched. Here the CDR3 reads CASSPRTSDDTQYF. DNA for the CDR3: TGTGCCAGCTCACCTAGGACTAGCGACGATACGCAGTATTTT.

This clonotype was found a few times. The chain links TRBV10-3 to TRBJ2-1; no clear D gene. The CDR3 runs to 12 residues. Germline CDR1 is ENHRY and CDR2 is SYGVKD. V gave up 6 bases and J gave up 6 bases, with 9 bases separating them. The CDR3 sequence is CAISSYSNEQFF. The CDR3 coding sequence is TGTGCCATCAGCTCCTACAGCAATGAGCAGTTCTTC.

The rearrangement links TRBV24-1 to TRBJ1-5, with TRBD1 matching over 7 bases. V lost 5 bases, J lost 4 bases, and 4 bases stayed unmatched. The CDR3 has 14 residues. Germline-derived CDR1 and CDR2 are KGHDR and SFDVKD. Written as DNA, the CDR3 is TGTGCCACCAGTGCCTCAGGGGGAAATCAGCCCCAGCATTTT. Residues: CATSASGGNQPQHF.

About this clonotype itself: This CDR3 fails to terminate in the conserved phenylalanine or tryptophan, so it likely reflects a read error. The CDR3 DNA sequence: TGCGCCATTATGACTAGCGGGCGTTACAATGAGCAGTTCATC. It specifies CAIMTSGRYNEQFI. The genes are TRBV6-2 or TRBV6-3 and TRBJ2-1; TRBD2 matches 10 bases. The germline V gene has CDR1 MNHEY and CDR2 SVGEGT. CDR3 length: 14 residues.

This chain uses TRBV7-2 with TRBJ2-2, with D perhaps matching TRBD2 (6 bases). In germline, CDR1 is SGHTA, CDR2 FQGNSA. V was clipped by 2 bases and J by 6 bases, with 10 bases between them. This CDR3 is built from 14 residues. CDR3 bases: TGTGCCAGCAGCTTAAACTGGGAGGCCGGGGAGCTGTTTTTT. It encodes CASSLNWEAGELFF.

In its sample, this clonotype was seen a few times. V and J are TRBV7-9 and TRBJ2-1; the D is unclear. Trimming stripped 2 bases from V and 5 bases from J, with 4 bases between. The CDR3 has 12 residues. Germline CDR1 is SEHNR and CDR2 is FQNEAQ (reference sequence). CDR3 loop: CASSLHHNEQFF. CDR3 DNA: TGTGCCAGCAGCTTACACCACAATGAGCAGTTCTTC. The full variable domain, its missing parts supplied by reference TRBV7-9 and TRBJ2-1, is DTGVSQNPRHKITKRGQNVTFRCDPISEHNRLYWYRQTLGQGPEFLTYFQNEAQLEKSRLLSDRFSAERPKGSFSTLEIQRTEQGDSAMYLCASSLHHNEQFFGPGTRLTVL.

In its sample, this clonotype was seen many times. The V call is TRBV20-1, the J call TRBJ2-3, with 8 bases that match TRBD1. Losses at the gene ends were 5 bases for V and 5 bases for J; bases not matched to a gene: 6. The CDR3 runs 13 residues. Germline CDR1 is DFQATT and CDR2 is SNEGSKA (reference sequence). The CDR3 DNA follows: TGCAGTGCTCTCCAGGGGGCCAAAGATACGCAGTATTTT. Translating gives CSALQGAKDTQYF.

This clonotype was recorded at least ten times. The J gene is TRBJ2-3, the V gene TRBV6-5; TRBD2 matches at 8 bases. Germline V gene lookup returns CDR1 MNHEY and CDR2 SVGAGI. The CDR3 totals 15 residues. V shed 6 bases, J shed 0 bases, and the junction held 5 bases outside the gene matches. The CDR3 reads CASRGRGRSTDTQYF. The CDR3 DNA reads TGTGCCAGCAGGGGTCGCGGGAGGAGCACAGATACGCAGTATTTT.

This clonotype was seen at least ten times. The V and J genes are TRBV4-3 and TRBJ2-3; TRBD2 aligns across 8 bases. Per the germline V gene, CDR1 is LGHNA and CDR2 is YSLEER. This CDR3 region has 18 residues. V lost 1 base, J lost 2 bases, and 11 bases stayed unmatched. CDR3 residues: CASSQGGDGRGNTDTQYF. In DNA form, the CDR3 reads TGCGCCAGCAGCCAAGGAGGGGACGGGAGGGGTAACACAGATACGCAGTATTTT.

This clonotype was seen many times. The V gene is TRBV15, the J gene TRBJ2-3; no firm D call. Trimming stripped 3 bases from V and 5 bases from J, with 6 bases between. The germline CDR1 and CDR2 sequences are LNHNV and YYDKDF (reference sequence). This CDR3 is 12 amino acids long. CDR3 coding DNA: TGTGCCACCAGCAGCACGATAGATACGCAGTATTTT. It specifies CATSSTIDTQYF.

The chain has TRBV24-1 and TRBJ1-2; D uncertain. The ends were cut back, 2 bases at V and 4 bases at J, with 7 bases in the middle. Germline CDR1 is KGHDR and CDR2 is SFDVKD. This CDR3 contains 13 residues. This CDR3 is CATSDSLTYGYTF. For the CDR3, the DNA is TGTGCCACCAGTGATTCATTAACCTATGGCTACACCTTC.

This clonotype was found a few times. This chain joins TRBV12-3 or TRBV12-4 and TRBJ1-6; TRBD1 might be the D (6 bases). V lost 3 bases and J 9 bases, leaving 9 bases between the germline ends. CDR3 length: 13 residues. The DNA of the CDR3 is TGTGCCAGCAGTTTGGGGGCTTCTTCACCCCTCCACTTT. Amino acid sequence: CASSLGASSPLHF.

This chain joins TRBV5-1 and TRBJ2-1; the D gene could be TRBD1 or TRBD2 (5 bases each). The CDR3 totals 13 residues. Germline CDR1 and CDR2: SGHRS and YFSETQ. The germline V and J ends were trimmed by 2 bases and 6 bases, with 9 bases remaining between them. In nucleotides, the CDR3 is TGCGCCAGCAGCTTCCAGGGAGTCAATGAGCAGTTCTTC. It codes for CASSFQGVNEQFF.

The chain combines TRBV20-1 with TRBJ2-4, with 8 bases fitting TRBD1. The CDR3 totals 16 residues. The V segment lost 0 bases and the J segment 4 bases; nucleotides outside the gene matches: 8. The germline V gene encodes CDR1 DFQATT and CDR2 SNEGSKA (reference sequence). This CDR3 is CSARDIRTGIKNIQYF. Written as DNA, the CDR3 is TGCAGTGCTAGAGATATCCGGACAGGGATAAAAAACATTCAGTACTTC.

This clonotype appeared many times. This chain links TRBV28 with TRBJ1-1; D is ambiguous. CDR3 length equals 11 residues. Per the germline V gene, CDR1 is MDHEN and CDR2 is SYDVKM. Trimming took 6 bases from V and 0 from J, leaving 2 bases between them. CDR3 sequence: CASRVNTEAFF. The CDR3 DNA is TGTGCCAGCAGGGTGAACACTGAAGCTTTCTTT.

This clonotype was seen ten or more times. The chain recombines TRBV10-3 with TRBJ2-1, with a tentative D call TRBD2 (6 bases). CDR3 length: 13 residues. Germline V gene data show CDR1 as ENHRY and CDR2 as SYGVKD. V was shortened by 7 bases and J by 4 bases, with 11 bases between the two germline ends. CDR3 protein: CAITPAGYNEQFF. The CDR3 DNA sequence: TGTGCCATCACGCCGGCGGGATACAATGAGCAGTTCTTC.

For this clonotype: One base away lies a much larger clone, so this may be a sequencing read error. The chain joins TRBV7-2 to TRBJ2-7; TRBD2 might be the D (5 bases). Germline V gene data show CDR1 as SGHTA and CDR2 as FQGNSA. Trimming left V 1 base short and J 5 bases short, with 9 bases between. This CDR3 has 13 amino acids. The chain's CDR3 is CASSLEGANEQYF. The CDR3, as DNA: TGTGCCAGCAGCTTAGAGGGAGCTAACGAGCAGTACTTC.

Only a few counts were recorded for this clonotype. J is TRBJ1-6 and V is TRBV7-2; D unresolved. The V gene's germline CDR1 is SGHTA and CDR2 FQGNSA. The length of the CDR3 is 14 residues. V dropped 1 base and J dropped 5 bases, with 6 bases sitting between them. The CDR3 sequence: CASSLGIDNSPLHF. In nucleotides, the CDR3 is TGTGCCAGCAGCTTAGGTATTGATAATTCACCCCTCCACTTT.

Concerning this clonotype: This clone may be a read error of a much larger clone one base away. CDR3 sequence reads: CASTKGVTWVYNEQFF. CDR3 nucleotides: TGTGCCAGCACCAAAGGGGTTACATGGGTCTACAATGAGCAGTTCTTC. The J gene is TRBJ2-1, the V gene TRBV7-9; a possible D gene is TRBD1 (5 bases). V was clipped by 7 bases and J by 3 bases, with 19 bases between them. The CDR3 consists of 16 residues. Germline V gene sequence: CDR1 SEHNR, CDR2 FQNEAQ (reference sequence).

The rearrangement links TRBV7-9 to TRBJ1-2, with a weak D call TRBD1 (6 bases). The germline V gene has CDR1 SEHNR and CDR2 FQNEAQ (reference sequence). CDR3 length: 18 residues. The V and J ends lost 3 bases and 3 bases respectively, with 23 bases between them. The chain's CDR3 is CASSLSHRGQIKDYGYTF. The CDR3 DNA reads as TGTGCCAGCAGCTTGTCCCACAGAGGACAGATCAAGGACTATGGCTACACCTTC.

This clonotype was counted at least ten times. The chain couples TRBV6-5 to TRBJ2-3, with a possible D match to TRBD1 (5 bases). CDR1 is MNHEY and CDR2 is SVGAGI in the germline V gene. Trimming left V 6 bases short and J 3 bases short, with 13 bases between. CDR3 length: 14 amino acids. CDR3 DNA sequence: TGTGCCAGCAGCTTTACAGGCCAAACAGATACGCAGTATTTT. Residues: CASSFTGQTDTQYF.

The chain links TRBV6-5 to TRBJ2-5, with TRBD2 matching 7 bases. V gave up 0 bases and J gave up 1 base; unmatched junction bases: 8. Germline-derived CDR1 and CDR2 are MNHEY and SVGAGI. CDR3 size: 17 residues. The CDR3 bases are TGTGCCAGCAGTTACTCGTTTAGCGGGCCACTCCAAGAGACCCAGTACTTC. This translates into CASSYSFSGPLQETQYF.

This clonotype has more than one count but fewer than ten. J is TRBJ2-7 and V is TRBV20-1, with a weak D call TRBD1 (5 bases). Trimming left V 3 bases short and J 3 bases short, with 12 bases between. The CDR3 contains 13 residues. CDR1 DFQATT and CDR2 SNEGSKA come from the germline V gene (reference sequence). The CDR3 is CSASTGLGYEQYF. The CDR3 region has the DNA TGCAGTGCTAGCACAGGCTTGGGCTACGAGCAGTACTTC.

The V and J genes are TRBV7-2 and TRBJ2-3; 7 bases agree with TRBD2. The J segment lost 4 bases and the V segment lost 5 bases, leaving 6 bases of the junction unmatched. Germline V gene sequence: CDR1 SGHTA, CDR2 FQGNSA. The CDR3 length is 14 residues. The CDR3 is CASSRGVRSDTQYF. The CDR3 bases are TGTGCCAGCAGCCGGGGGGTAAGATCAGATACGCAGTATTTT. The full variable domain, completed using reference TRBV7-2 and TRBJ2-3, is GAGVSQSPSNKVTEKGKDVELRCDPISGHTALYWYRQSLGQGLEFLIYFQGNSAPDKSGLPSDRFSAERTGGSVSTLTIQRTQQEDSAVYLCASSRGVRSDTQYFGPGTRLTVL.